These 12 T cell receptor beta chains share one sample of origin, sequenced in a study of cytomegalovirus exposure and HLA in healthy donors. The study ran its PCR with 60 Vbeta and 13 Jbeta primers. Method: immunoSEQ multiplex PCR; TCRdb's copy keeps in-frame clones and lacks some. The data show around 120,000 clones, 65% to 85% seen once. Sequenced sample: PBMCs. The receptors originated from a man in his fifties in good health and CMV-seronegative.

This clone is a singleton in its sample. V usage is TRBV6-5 and J usage is TRBJ1-1, with no clear D. Trimming removed 6 bases from V and 0 bases from J, with 14 bases in between. The CDR3 contains 15 residues. Germline lookup yields CDR1 MNHEY and CDR2 SVGAGI. The CDR3 coding sequence is TGTGCCAGCAGCCGCACCCAGGTAGTGAACACTGAAGCTTTCTTT. It is translated as CASSRTQVVNTEAFF.

V usage is TRBV2 and J usage is TRBJ2-3; 10 bases are shared with TRBD2. J lost 2 bases, V lost 8 bases, and 13 bases had no gene match. Germline V gene data show CDR1 as SNHLY and CDR2 as FYNNEI. The CDR3 length is 17 residues. The CDR3, as DNA: TGTGCCAGCCGGGGTAGCGGGGGGCTTATTATCACAGATACGCAGTATTTT. It is translated as CASRGSGGLIITDTQYF.

This clone was counted between two and nine times. The V gene is TRBV28, the J gene TRBJ2-2, with D possibly TRBD2 on 7 matching bases. Trimming left V 6 bases short and J 4 bases short, with 15 bases between. CDR1 and CDR2 (germline): MDHEN, SYDVKM. The CDR3 has 15 amino acids. CDR3 nucleotide sequence: TGTGCCAGCAGAAAGTACCGGGGGGCCACCGGGGAGCTGTTTTTT. Protein product: CASRKYRGATGELFF.

This clone was recorded a few times. This chain links TRBV5-1 with TRBJ1-1, with no clear D. CDR1 is SGHRS and CDR2 is YFSETQ in the germline V gene. The germline V and J ends were trimmed by 0 bases and 8 bases, with 11 bases remaining between them. The CDR3 extends over 13 amino acids. As DNA, the CDR3 is TGCGCCAGCAGCTTGGCGCGGGAGGGAGAAGCTTTCTTT. It yields the protein CASSLAREGEAFF.

The rearrangement uses TRBV5-8 and TRBJ2-5, with 10 nucleotides matching TRBD1. V lost 4 bases and J lost 4; bases outside the gene matches: 4. Germline V gene lookup returns CDR1 SGHTS and CDR2 YDEGEE. The CDR3 consists of 14 residues. CDR3 amino acids: CASSRGQGRETQYF. CDR3 nucleotide sequence: TGTGCCAGCAGCAGGGGACAGGGGAGAGAGACCCAGTACTTC.

This rearrangement joins TRBV19 to TRBJ2-7, with D hard to call. Germline CDR1 is LNHDA and CDR2 is SQIVND (reference sequence). The V gene lost 2 bases and the J gene lost 1 base, with 6 bases spanning the gap. The CDR3 spans 13 residues. The CDR3 coding sequence is TGTGCCAGTAGTATAACAGTTTCCTACGAGCAGTACTTC. Translating it yields CASSITVSYEQYF.

The rearrangement joins TRBV7-5 to TRBJ1-5; the tabulated D call, TRBD1, remains unverified against the DNA. TRBV7-5 is a pseudogene locus. This CDR3 comprises 20 residues. The CDR3: CVRSQTLDTRFLSSNQPQHF. The CDR3 DNA reads as TGTGTCAGAAGCCAAACCCTGGACACCCGTTTCCTGTCAAGCAATCAGCCCCAGCATTTT.

The chain is built from TRBV7-9 and TRBJ2-3; 7 bases line up with TRBD2. This CDR3 spans 14 amino acids. J was trimmed by 0 bases and V by 8 bases; bases with no gene match: 5. Germline V gene lookup returns CDR1 SEHNR and CDR2 FQNEAQ (reference sequence). As DNA, the CDR3 is TGTGCCAGCGGACTAGGGACTAGCACAGATACGCAGTATTTT. Its protein product is CASGLGTSTDTQYF.

The chain joins TRBV7-2 to TRBJ1-2; D gene ambiguous. The CDR3 extends over 13 amino acids. V lost 2 bases and J lost 1, with 5 bases in between. From germline, CDR1 is SGHTA and CDR2 FQGNSA. The CDR3 nucleotides are TGTGCCAGCAGCTTAACTGTTAACTATGGCTACACCTTC. Amino acids: CASSLTVNYGYTF.

J is TRBJ2-2 and V is TRBV20-1; D ambiguous. CDR3 length: 11 amino acids. The V and J ends lost 6 bases and 9 bases respectively, with 11 bases between them. Per the germline V gene, CDR1 is DFQATT and CDR2 is SNEGSKA (reference sequence). Here the CDR3 reads CSAQSERELFF. DNA for the CDR3: TGCAGTGCCCAGAGCGAAAGGGAGCTGTTTTTT.

This chain links TRBV7-8 with TRBJ1-6; 7 positions agree with TRBD1. Germline CDR1 reads SGHVS; CDR2 reads FQNEAQ. This CDR3 region has 18 residues. With V trimmed by 5 bases and J by 5 bases, 15 bases remained unmatched. CDR3 nucleotides: TGTGCCAGCAGCCCGAGGTGGACAGGAGAAGCCAATAATTCACCCCTCCACTTT. Its translation: CASSPRWTGEANNSPLHF.

This clone was recorded once. The chain is built from TRBV4-3 and TRBJ1-5, with 7 bases matching TRBD1. The CDR3 runs to 15 residues. J was trimmed by 3 bases and V by 4 bases; bases with no gene match: 6. Looked up from germline, CDR1 is LGHNA and CDR2 is YSLEER. CDR3 residues: CASSRFRGVNQPQHF. The CDR3 coding sequence is TGCGCCAGCAGCCGTTTCAGGGGGGTCAATCAGCCCCAGCATTTT.